These T cell receptor beta chains were read from a single sample in a study of HIV-infected children after antiretroviral therapy interruption. MiXCR, run by TCRdb on the 3' RACE reads, gives a single entry per CDR3 protein. The repertoire consists of roughly 16,000 distinct CDR3 sequences, with around 3.5% occurring once and the leading ten covering about a third. The sample in question was CD45RO+ CD8+ T cells from PBMCs, pooled from several time points, obtained from a donor given antiretroviral therapy, either interrupted or continuous. These receptor sequences come from a pool of human donors with HIV. Both conserved end residues are part of each CDR3. D genes are given only for firm matches. Not all rows give a size; the values are once, few, many and, for expanded clones, a class.

v_gene: TRBV27
abundance: many
d_gene: .
j_gene: TRBJ1-1
CDR3aa: CASSLGLEAFF
CDR3nt: TGTGCCAGCAGTTTAGGGCTTGAAGCTTTCTTT

v_gene: TRBV20-1
abundance: many
d_gene: .
j_gene: TRBJ2-5
CDR3aa: CSASSGEETQYF
CDR3nt: TGCAGTGCTAGTTCAGGGGAAGAGACCCAGTACTTC

v_gene: TRBV7-2
abundance: .
d_gene: .
j_gene: TRBJ1-1
CDR3aa: CASSLAAGANTEAFF
CDR3nt: TGTGCCAGCAGCTTAGCGGCAGGAGCGAACACTGAAGCTTTCTTT

v_gene: TRBV5-1
abundance: many
d_gene: .
j_gene: TRBJ1-3
CDR3aa: CASQEGESSGNTIYF
CDR3nt: TGCGCCAGCCAAGAAGGGGAGAGCTCTGGAAACACCATATATTTT

v_gene: TRBV7-9
abundance: many
d_gene: .
j_gene: TRBJ1-4
CDR3aa: CASSPTGYLNEKLFF
CDR3nt: TGTGCCAGCAGCCCGACCGGGTATCTTAATGAAAAACTGTTTTTT

v_gene: TRBV5-1
abundance: many
d_gene: TRBD2
j_gene: TRBJ2-6
CDR3aa: CASSPKAGASSGANVLTF
CDR3nt: TGCGCCAGCAGCCCCAAAGCGGGGGCCTCCTCTGGGGCCAACGTCCTGACTTTC

v_gene: TRBV6-1
abundance: few
d_gene: .
j_gene: TRBJ2-7
CDR3aa: CASSEERGLYEQYF
CDR3nt: TGTGCCAGCAGTGAAGAGCGTGGGCTGTACGAGCAGTACTTC

v_gene: TRBV10-2
abundance: many
d_gene: .
j_gene: TRBJ2-2
CDR3aa: CASSEGDRELFF
CDR3nt: TGCGCCAGCAGTGAGGGGGACAGGGAGCTGTTTTTT

v_gene: TRBV3-1
abundance: many
d_gene: TRBD1
j_gene: TRBJ2-7
CDR3aa: CASSFERQGYEQYF
CDR3nt: TGTGCCAGCAGTTTCGAGAGACAGGGCTACGAGCAGTACTTC

v_gene: TRBV2
abundance: many
d_gene: TRBD2
j_gene: TRBJ2-1
CDR3aa: CASGTSGPYNEQFF
CDR3nt: TGTGCCAGCGGGACTAGCGGTCCCTACAATGAGCAGTTCTTC

v_gene: TRBV2
abundance: many
d_gene: .
j_gene: TRBJ1-2
CDR3aa: CASSDRYTF
CDR3nt: TGTGCCAGCAGTGACCGCTACACCTTC

v_gene: TRBV20-1
abundance: many
d_gene: .
j_gene: TRBJ1-5
CDR3aa: CSALLGTLGEQPQHF
CDR3nt: TGCAGTGCACTACTTGGGACCCTGGGCGAACAGCCCCAGCATTTT

v_gene: TRBV19
abundance: .
d_gene: .
j_gene: TRBJ1-5
CDR3aa: CASRVGVSNQPQHF
CDR3nt: TGTGCCAGTCGAGTGGGGGTTAGCAATCAGCCCCAGCATTTT

v_gene: TRBV28
abundance: many
d_gene: .
j_gene: TRBJ2-2
CDR3aa: CASSSYEGEGGELFF
CDR3nt: TGTGCCAGCAGTTCCTACGAGGGGGAGGGCGGGGAGCTGTTTTTT

v_gene: TRBV5-1
abundance: many
d_gene: TRBD2
j_gene: TRBJ2-7
CDR3aa: CASSLEAGYYEQYF
CDR3nt: TGCGCCAGCAGCTTGGAAGCGGGGTACTACGAGCAGTACTTC